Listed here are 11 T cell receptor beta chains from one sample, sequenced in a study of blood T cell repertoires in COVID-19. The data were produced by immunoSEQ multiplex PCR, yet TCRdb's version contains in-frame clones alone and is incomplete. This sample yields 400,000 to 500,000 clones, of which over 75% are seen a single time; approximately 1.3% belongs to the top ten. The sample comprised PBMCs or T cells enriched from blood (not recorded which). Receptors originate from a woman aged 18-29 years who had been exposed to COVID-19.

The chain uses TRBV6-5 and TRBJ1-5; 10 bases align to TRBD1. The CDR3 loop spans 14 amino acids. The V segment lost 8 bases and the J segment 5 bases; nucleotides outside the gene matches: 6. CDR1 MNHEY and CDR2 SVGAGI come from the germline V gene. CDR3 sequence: CASLDRGLHQPQHF. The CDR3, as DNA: TGTGCCAGCCTCGACAGGGGGCTCCATCAGCCCCAGCATTTT.

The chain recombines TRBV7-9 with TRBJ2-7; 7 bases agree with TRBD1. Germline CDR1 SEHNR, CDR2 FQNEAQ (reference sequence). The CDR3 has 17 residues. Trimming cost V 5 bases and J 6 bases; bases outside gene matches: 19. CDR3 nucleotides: TGTGCCAGCAGCCCTACCTACCGGGACAGTGTTATTGGCGAGCAGTACTTC. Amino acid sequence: CASSPTYRDSVIGEQYF.

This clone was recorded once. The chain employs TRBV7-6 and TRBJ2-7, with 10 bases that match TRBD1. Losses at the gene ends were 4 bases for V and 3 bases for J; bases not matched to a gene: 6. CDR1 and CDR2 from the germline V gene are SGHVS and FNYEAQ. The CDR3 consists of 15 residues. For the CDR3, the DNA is TGTGCCAGCAGCTCGGGACAGGGGTTCGGCTACGAGCAGTACTTC. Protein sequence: CASSSGQGFGYEQYF.

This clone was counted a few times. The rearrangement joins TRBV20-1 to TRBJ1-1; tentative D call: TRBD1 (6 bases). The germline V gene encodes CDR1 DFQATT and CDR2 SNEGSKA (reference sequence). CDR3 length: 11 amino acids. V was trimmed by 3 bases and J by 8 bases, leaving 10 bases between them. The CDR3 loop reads CSASTGLEAFF. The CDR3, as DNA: TGCAGTGCTAGTACAGGGTTAGAAGCTTTCTTT.

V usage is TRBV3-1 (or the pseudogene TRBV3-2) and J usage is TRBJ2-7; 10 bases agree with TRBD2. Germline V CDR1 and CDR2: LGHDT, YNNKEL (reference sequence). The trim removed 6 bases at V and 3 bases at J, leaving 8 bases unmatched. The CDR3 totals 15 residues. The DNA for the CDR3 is TGTGCCAGCAGATTTAGCGGGGGGTCAGGCTACGAGCAGTACTTC. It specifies CASRFSGGSGYEQYF.

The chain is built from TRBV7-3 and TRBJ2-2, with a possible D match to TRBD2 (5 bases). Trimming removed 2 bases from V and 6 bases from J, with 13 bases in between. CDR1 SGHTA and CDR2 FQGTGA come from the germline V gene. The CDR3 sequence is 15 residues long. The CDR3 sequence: CASSLSNTDSGELFF. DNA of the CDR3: TGTGCCAGCAGCTTATCGAACACGGACTCCGGGGAGCTGTTTTTT.

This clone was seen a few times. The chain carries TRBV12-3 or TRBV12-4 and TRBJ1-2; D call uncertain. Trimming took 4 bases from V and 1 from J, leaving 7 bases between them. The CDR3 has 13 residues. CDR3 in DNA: TGTGCCAGCAGTTCACTTCTTAACTATGGCTACACCTTC. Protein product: CASSSLLNYGYTF.

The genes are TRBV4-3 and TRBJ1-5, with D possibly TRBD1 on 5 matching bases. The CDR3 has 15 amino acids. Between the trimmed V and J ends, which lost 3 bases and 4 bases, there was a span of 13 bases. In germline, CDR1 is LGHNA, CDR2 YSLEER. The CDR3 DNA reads TGCGCCAGCAGCCAGGGGAGGGGCTGGAATCAGCCCCAGCATTTT. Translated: CASSQGRGWNQPQHF.

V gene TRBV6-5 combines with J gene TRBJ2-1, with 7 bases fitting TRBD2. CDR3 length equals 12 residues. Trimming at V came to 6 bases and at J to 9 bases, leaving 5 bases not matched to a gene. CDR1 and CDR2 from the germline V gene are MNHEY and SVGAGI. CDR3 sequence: CASSTSGGEQFF. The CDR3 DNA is TGTGCCAGCAGCACCTCGGGGGGTGAGCAGTTCTTC.

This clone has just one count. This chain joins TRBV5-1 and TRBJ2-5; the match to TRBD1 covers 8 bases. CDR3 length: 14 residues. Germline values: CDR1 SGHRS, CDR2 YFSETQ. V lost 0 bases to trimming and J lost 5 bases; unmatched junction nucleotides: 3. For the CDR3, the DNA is TGCGCCAGCAGCTTGGGGACAGGGCCGGAGACCCAGTACTTC. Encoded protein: CASSLGTGPETQYF.

In DNA form, the CDR3 reads TGTGCCAGCAGCTATGGTTCAGGAAGCAAGGACGAGCAGTACTTC. Its protein product is CASSYGSGSKDEQYF. This chain joins TRBV7-3 and TRBJ2-7; the D is unclear. Germline V gene data show CDR1 as SGHTA and CDR2 as FQGTGA. The CDR3 sequence is 15 residues long. V gave up 4 bases and J gave up 5 bases, with 18 bases separating them.